What follows describes a single T cell receptor (beta chain). The CDR3 has 14 residues. The V and J ends lost 3 bases and 7 bases respectively, with 16 bases between them. Germline CDR1 and CDR2: MNHEY and SMNVEV (reference sequence). The data belong to a study of T cell changes during pregnancy in multiple sclerosis. Sequencing used immunoSEQ multiplex PCR; TCRdb keeps in-frame clones, though not all of them. The sample has 40,000 to 50,000 clones; 94% are singletons. V gene TRBV27 combines with J gene TRBJ2-7; D might be TRBD1 (7 bases). This TCR derives from a female donor with multiple sclerosis, enrolled in a pregnancy study. Sample: CD8+ T cells from peripheral blood mononuclear cells, taken in the third trimester of pregnancy. The CDR3 DNA reads TGTGCCAGCAGTTTCGGGGGCAGGGGGTGGGAGCAGTACTTC. It yields the protein CASSFGGRGWEQYF.